By share of the sample, the clone carrying this TCR beta chain is medium-sized (0.01 to 0.1%). The antigen is unknown. This sample is part of a study of cytomegalovirus exposure and HLA in healthy donors. The CDR3 length is 15 residues. Germline CDR1 SGHVS, CDR2 FNYEAQ. Trimming cost V 1 base and J 8 bases; bases outside gene matches: 10. With 60 Vbeta and 13 Jbeta primers, the PCR was carried out. The assay was immunoSEQ multiplex PCR, and TCRdb's table has in-frame clones only and misses some. The data hold about 77,000 clones, with about four fifths observed a single time. Overall study findings and caveats: In vitro checks showed that a few CMV-associated chains really do target CMV antigens. A later analysis linked a missense DCLRE1C variant to TCR beta V- and J-gene trimming. For presence/absence analyses, sequencing depth was assumed to be roughly uniform across donors. Links to common viral pathogens appeared, in a later analysis, for several of the most significant clusters.

The chain has TRBV7-6 and TRBJ1-1; 7 bases fit TRBD1. The sample taken for sequencing was PBMCs. This sequence was found in a man aged 40-49 years in good health and CMV-seronegative. CDR3 nucleotides: TGTGCCAGCAGCTTAGTCCCTGGACAGGTCGCGGAAGCTTTCTTT. Translating it yields CASSLVPGQVAEAFF.